This T cell receptor beta chain was identified during a study of shared clonotypes between healthy human individuals. Study at large: Participating donors consisted of a couple of women and three men aged 18 to 49.

V shed 0 bases and J 7 bases; nucleotides not matched to a gene: 8. This CDR3 spans 16 amino acids. Germline V CDR1 and CDR2: SGDLS, YYNGEE. This table comes from immunoSEQ multiplex PCR, and its TCRdb copy is limited to in-frame clones, with some not included. The sample has about 500,000 clones, 77% seen once; the top ten hold around 12%. The sequence was obtained from a woman in her 40s in good health. Some clones in this sample may be carry-over from other donors' samples. The chain joins TRBV9 to TRBJ2-1, with 9 nucleotides matching TRBD1. Sample: PBMCs. The CDR3 coding sequence is TGTGCCAGCAGCGTAGGGGTCGGGACAGGGTGGAATGAGCAGTTCTTC. Translation gives CASSVGVGTGWNEQFF.